This TCR beta chain was found in a study of T cell clonotyping in hematopoietic cell transplantation. Clones were read by immunoSEQ multiplex PCR, and TCRdb kept only the in-frame ones, dropping some. Of 17,000 or so clones listed, 85% to 90% were seen once; the top ten hold approximately 2.6%. Trimming pared 2 bases from V and 1 base from J, leaving 6 bases between. Germline assignment: CDR1 SGHVS and CDR2 FQNEAQ. The CDR3 is 14 amino acids. V is TRBV7-8 and J is TRBJ1-3, with D possibly being TRBD1 (5 bases). The TCR sequence derives from a middle-aged man in good health. Some clones in this sample may be carry-over from other donors' samples. The sample was peripheral blood mononuclear cells. For the CDR3, the DNA is TGTGCCAGCAGCTTAAGGGGATCTGGAAACACCATATATTTT. Translation gives CASSLRGSGNTIYF.